This TCR beta chain derives from a study of blood T cells in healthy people across ages. Study-wide results and caveats: Diversity was higher, and naive CD4+ cells more numerous, in long-lived donors than in aged donors.

Each sample used at least 6 million PBMCs. As for this clonotype: The target antigen is unknown.

For the second PCR, which ran for about 6 to 12 cycles, a sample-barcoded 5' primer and a J-beta primer mix were used. A single record per CDR3 protein comes from TCRdb applying MiXCR to the 5' RACE reads. The data show approximately 800,000 distinct CDR3 sequences, less than 70% seen once. The CDR3 totals 14 residues. Trimming took 4 bases from V and 3 from J, leaving 13 bases between them. Germline CDR1 SGHVS, CDR2 FQNEAQ. J is TRBJ2-7 and V is TRBV7-8, with D perhaps TRBD2 (6 bases). This receptor was identified in a man aged 80 or over in good health. The sequenced material came from blood. CDR3 DNA sequence: TGTGCCAGCAGCTCTGGGGGGTCGCTCTACGAGCAGTACTTC. The encoded protein is CASSSGGSLYEQYF.